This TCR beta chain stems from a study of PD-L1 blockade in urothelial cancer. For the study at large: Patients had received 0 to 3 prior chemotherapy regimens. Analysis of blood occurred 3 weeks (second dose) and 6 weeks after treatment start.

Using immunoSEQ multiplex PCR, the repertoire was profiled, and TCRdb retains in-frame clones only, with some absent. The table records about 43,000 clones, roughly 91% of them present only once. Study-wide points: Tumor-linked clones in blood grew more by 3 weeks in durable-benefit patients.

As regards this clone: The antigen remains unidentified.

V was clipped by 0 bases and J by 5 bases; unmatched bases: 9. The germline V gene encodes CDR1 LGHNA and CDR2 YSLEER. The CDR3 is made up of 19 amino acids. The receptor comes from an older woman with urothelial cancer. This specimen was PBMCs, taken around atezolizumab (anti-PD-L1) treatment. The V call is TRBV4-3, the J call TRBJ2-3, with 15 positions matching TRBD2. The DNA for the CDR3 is TGCGCCAGCAGCCAAGATCTTCGGCGGACTAGCGGGGGGGTAGATACGCAGTATTTT. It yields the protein CASSQDLRRTSGGVDTQYF.